These 9 T cell receptor beta chains came from one sample sequenced in a study of Ad26.COV2.S vaccination and SARS-CoV-2 variants. The protocol was immunoSEQ multiplex PCR, while the TCRdb copy is restricted to in-frame clones and leaves out a portion. This sample has roughly 350,000 clones, with around nine tenths found just once. Treatment meaning: 19 received Ad26.COV2.S at low or high dose, single or two shots; several received placebo; per-sample allocation not given. Specimens were obtained on day 63 following the first vaccine or placebo injection. Sequences were derived from peripheral blood, sampled in a trial of Ad26.COV2.S vaccine versus placebo. Receptor source: a person aged 18 to 65 who received the Ad26.COV2.S COVID-19 vaccine or a placebo.

Only one count was recorded for this clone. The V and J genes are TRBV6-1 and TRBJ2-5; 8 bases align to TRBD2. The germline V gene encodes CDR1 MNHNS and CDR2 SASEGT. The J segment lost 7 bases and the V segment lost 1 base, leaving 14 bases of the junction unmatched. The CDR3 runs 17 residues. The CDR3 nucleotides read TGTGCCAGCAGTGAAGACTCGGGGGGGACTGCGTTAGGGACCCAGTACTTC. Encoded protein: CASSEDSGGTALGTQYF.

The chain combines TRBV13 with TRBJ1-5; tentatively, D is TRBD1 (5 bases). This CDR3 is built from 16 residues. Germline CDR1 and CDR2: PRHDT and FYEKMQ (reference sequence). Trimming left V 5 bases short and J 5 bases short, with 19 bases between. The CDR3 bases are TGTGCCAGCAGCCCGGGACCCCGGTCCCTCCATCAGCCCCAGCATTTT. Translated, it gives CASSPGPRSLHQPQHF.

In DNA form, the CDR3 reads TGTGCCAGCAGCTCCTCTGGGTGGGATACGCAGTATTTT. Translation: CASSSSGWDTQYF. The chain recombines TRBV7-2 with TRBJ2-3; D gene uncertain. Trimming removed 4 bases at V and 6 bases at J, with 11 bases between. The CDR3 covers 13 residues. Germline V gene sequence: CDR1 SGHTA, CDR2 FQGNSA. The full variable domain, in which reference TRBV7-2 and TRBJ2-3 provide the parts outside the CDR3, is GAGVSQSPSNKVTEKGKDVELRCDPISGHTALYWYRQSLGQGLEFLIYFQGNSAPDKSGLPSDRFSAERTGGSVSTLTIQRTQQEDSAVYLCASSSSGWDTQYFGPGTRLTVL.

This clone has a single count. The chain combines TRBV5-1 with TRBJ2-1; D call uncertain. Trimming shortened V by 5 bases and J by 4 bases, and 7 bases separated the two germline ends. This CDR3 comprises 12 residues. The germline gives CDR1 SGHRS, CDR2 YFSETQ. The CDR3 DNA follows: TGCGCCAGCAGAGACGGTTACAATGAGCAGTTCTTC. This gives the protein CASRDGYNEQFF.

The CDR3 sequence: CASTRRTGRGETQYF. As DNA, the CDR3 is TGTGCCAGCACCCGTCGGACAGGACGGGGAGAGACCCAGTACTTC. J is TRBJ2-5 and V is TRBV9, with 7 positions matching TRBD1. The CDR3 is 15 amino acids. Trimming at V came to 6 bases and at J to 4 bases, leaving 12 bases not matched to a gene. Per the germline V gene, CDR1 is SGDLS and CDR2 is YYNGEE.

This clone has a handful of counts. The V gene is TRBV19, the J gene TRBJ2-2, with D perhaps TRBD1 (6 bases). Germline assignment: CDR1 LNHDA and CDR2 SQIVND (reference sequence). V was cut by 6 bases and J by 2 bases, with 16 bases left in between. The length of the CDR3 is 16 residues. In nucleotides, the CDR3 is TGTGCCAGTAGCAAGACAGGTTTTTATAACACCGGGGAGCTGTTTTTT. This translates into CASSKTGFYNTGELFF.

CDR3 nucleotides: TGCGCCAGCAGCTTGGACGGACAACAGAGCTATGGCTACACCTTC. Its translation is CASSLDGQQSYGYTF. The rearrangement joins TRBV5-1 to TRBJ1-2; TRBD1 might be the D (5 bases). V was shortened by 0 bases and J by 4 bases, with 13 bases between the two germline ends. CDR1 is SGHRS and CDR2 is YFSETQ in the germline V gene. There are 15 residues in the CDR3.

The chain has TRBV20-1 and TRBJ2-7; D is undetermined. Germline CDR1 reads DFQATT; CDR2 reads SNEGSKA (reference sequence). This CDR3 region has 11 residues. Deletions cut 6 bases from V and 5 bases from J, with 11 bases between. The CDR3 region is CSAHKINEQYF. The CDR3 region has the DNA TGCAGTGCCCATAAAATTAACGAGCAGTACTTC.

The chain carries TRBV10-3 and TRBJ2-3, with 8 bases that match TRBD2. V lost 0 bases to trimming and J lost 9 bases; unmatched junction nucleotides: 5. Germline V lookup: CDR1 ENHRY, CDR2 SYGVKD. This CDR3 spans 14 amino acids. As DNA, the CDR3 is TGTGCCATCAGTGAGTCGATACTAGCGGAGACGCAGTATTTT. This codes for CAISESILAETQYF.